Listed here are 25 T cell receptor beta chains from one sample, sequenced in a study of control samples from healthy donors and cancer patients. TCRdb's copy holds only in-frame clones and misses some; the assay was immunoSEQ multiplex PCR. The sample lists fewer than 200,000 clones, about 91% occurring once. Sample: blood. The source is a woman aged 25 to 39 in good health.

The chain has TRBV10-3 and TRBJ1-6; the D gene is possibly TRBD1 (6 bases). The CDR3 loop spans 16 amino acids. Deletions cut 0 bases from V and 9 bases from J, with 15 bases between. Germline CDR1 is ENHRY and CDR2 is SYGVKD. In DNA form, the CDR3 reads TGTGCCATCAGTGAGTCGGCAGGGGAGTTCGGTTCACCCCTCCACTTT. Its protein is CAISESAGEFGSPLHF.

This rearrangement joins TRBV9 to TRBJ1-1; D is unclear. V lost 4 bases and J 4 bases, leaving 8 bases between the germline ends. CDR3 size: 12 residues. The germline V gene has CDR1 SGDLS and CDR2 YYNGEE. CDR3 residues: CASSPEGTEAFF. The CDR3 DNA follows: TGTGCCAGCAGCCCCGAGGGCACTGAAGCTTTCTTT. The full variable domain, in which reference TRBV9 and TRBJ1-1 provide the parts outside the CDR3, is DSGVTQTPKHLITATGQRVTLRCSPRSGDLSVYWYQQSLDQGLQFLIQYYNGEERAKGNILERFSAQQFPDLHSELNLSSLELGDSALYFCASSPEGTEAFFGQGTRLTVV.

This clone was picked up one time. The genes are TRBV10-1 and TRBJ1-1; D might be TRBD1 (5 bases). Germline CDR1 and CDR2: WNHNN and SYGVQD (reference sequence). V dropped 2 bases and J dropped 6 bases, with 10 bases sitting between them. There are 13 residues in the CDR3. The CDR3 sequence: CASSEGGRPEAFF. CDR3 nucleotides: TGCGCCAGCAGTGAGGGGGGACGACCTGAAGCTTTCTTT.

The chain carries TRBV14 and TRBJ1-1, with a weak D call TRBD1 (6 bases). V was shortened by 0 bases and J by 4 bases, with 6 bases between the two germline ends. The CDR3 is 13 residues long. The germline V gene has CDR1 SGHDN and CDR2 FVKESK. The CDR3 loop is CASSQDRGTEAFF. CDR3 sequence (DNA): TGTGCCAGCAGCCAAGACAGGGGCACTGAAGCTTTCTTT.

The chain has TRBV6-1 and TRBJ2-2; D perhaps matches TRBD2 (5 bases). Germline V CDR1 and CDR2: MNHNS, SASEGT. The CDR3 spans 16 residues. Trimming removed 4 bases at V and 0 bases at J, with 12 bases between. CDR3 sequence (DNA): TGTGCCAGCAGTGGGACTTACGTAGCGAACACCGGGGAGCTGTTTTTT. Its protein is CASSGTYVANTGELFF.

This clone was counted a few times. The chain recombines TRBV18 with TRBJ2-1, with 7 bases that match TRBD2. V gave up 3 bases and J gave up 0 bases; unmatched junction bases: 5. The CDR3 covers 16 residues. CDR1 is KGHSH, CDR2 LQKENI, per germline. The CDR3 loop is CASSPPSGTSYNEQFF. Written as DNA, the CDR3 is TGTGCCAGCTCACCCCCCAGCGGGACCTCCTACAATGAGCAGTTCTTC.

This clone was observed a single time. The chain carries TRBV10-3 and TRBJ2-1; 10 bases align to TRBD2. The CDR3 is 15 amino acids. Germline loops: CDR1 ENHRY, CDR2 SYGVKD. V gave up 7 bases and J gave up 8 bases; unmatched junction bases: 11. The CDR3 protein is CAITRTSGHTDEQFF. The CDR3 DNA is TGTGCCATCACCCGGACTAGCGGACACACAGATGAGCAGTTCTTC.

The sample holds one count of this clone. This chain links TRBV12-3 or TRBV12-4 with TRBJ1-2, with TRBD1 matching 7 bases. This CDR3 has 13 residues. V lost 6 bases and J lost 2; bases outside the gene matches: 3. DNA of the CDR3: TGTGCCAGCAGACAGGGGAGAAACTATGGCTACACCTTC. Residues: CASRQGRNYGYTF.

The chain combines TRBV19 with TRBJ2-5; 8 bases agree with TRBD1. The CDR3 totals 15 residues. Germline assignment: CDR1 LNHDA and CDR2 SQIVND (reference sequence). V lost 6 bases and J lost 4; bases outside the gene matches: 10. In DNA form, the CDR3 reads TGTGCCAGTAGCGGTTTGACAGGGGTTCGAGAGACCCAGTACTTC. It translates to CASSGLTGVRETQYF.

This sequence joins TRBV12-3 or TRBV12-4 and TRBJ2-7; D may be TRBD1 (6 bases). The length of the CDR3 is 12 residues. V was trimmed by 6 bases and J by 3 bases, leaving 9 bases between them. The DNA of the CDR3 is TGTGCCAGCAGCGGGGACAACTACGAGCAGTACGTC. As protein: CASSGDNYEQYV.

In its sample, this clone was seen a few times. This chain joins TRBV29-1 and TRBJ2-1; a possible D gene is TRBD2 (6 bases). The germline CDR1 and CDR2 sequences are SQVTM and ANQGSEA. With 3 bases removed from V and 6 bases from J, the gap between germline ends came to 15 bases. There are 14 residues in the CDR3. The CDR3 is CSVDKGTGTNEQFF. The CDR3 DNA is TGCAGCGTTGATAAGGGGACTGGCACCAATGAGCAGTTCTTC.

This clone was observed once. V gene TRBV6-5 combines with J gene TRBJ2-5; D is uncertain. The CDR3 extends over 12 amino acids. V dropped 6 bases and J dropped 2 bases, with 7 bases sitting between them. Germline assignment: CDR1 MNHEY and CDR2 SVGAGI. CDR3 protein: CASSRSQETQYF. CDR3 in DNA: TGTGCCAGCAGCCGGTCTCAAGAGACCCAGTACTTC.

The chain is built from TRBV5-4 and TRBJ2-2, with 9 bases aligning to TRBD1. Trimming took 4 bases from V and 6 from J; bases not matched to a gene: 10. Germline V gene data show CDR1 as SGHNT and CDR2 as YYREEE (reference sequence). The CDR3 loop spans 16 amino acids. The CDR3 reads CASSPGDRVSAGELFF. In DNA form, the CDR3 reads TGTGCCAGCAGCCCTGGGGACAGGGTATCCGCCGGGGAGCTGTTTTTT.

The V gene is TRBV23-1, the J gene TRBJ2-3; no firm D call. TRBV23-1 is known as an ORF, though its function is uncertain. The germline V and J ends were trimmed by 4 bases and 0 bases, with 17 bases remaining between them. The CDR3 totals 17 residues. CDR3 sequence (DNA): TGCGCCAGCAGTCTTGAAGGTTGGAATCCTAGCACAGATACGCAGTATTTT. Translated: CASSLEGWNPSTDTQYF.

V gene TRBV14 combines with J gene TRBJ1-2; tentative D call: TRBD1 (6 bases). This CDR3 has 17 amino acids. Trimming stripped 1 base from V and 8 bases from J, with 23 bases between. The V gene's germline CDR1 is SGHDN and CDR2 FVKESK. Here the CDR3 DNA reads TGTGCCAGCAGCCAAGTCGAGGACGGGGGCACAGGGCGCGGCTACACCTTC. The encoded protein is CASSQVEDGGTGRGYTF.

The chain uses TRBV6-4 and TRBJ1-1; possible D gene TRBD1, 6 bases. Trimming pared 2 bases from V and 1 base from J, leaving 8 bases between. The germline CDR1 and CDR2 sequences are MRHNA and SNTAGT. This CDR3 has 14 amino acids. In nucleotides, the CDR3 is TGTGCCAGCAGTGACAACAGGGAGAACACTGAAGCTTTCTTT. This encodes CASSDNRENTEAFF.

The J gene is TRBJ1-1, the V gene TRBV6-5; D remains unclear. This CDR3 region has 14 residues. Germline CDR1 is MNHEY and CDR2 is SVGAGI. V was trimmed by 7 bases and J by 2 bases, leaving 14 bases between them. The CDR3 protein is CASTRTGPNTEAFF. CDR3 nucleotide sequence: TGTGCCAGCACCCGAACGGGTCCAAACACTGAAGCTTTCTTT.

The V call is TRBV2, the J call TRBJ2-3; no definite D call. CDR1 SNHLY and CDR2 FYNNEI come from the germline V gene. There are 14 residues in the CDR3. V dropped 4 bases and J dropped 5 bases, with 13 bases sitting between them. CDR3 nucleotide sequence: TGTGCCAGCAGTGGAGGCGGCTCTGGAGATACGCAGTATTTT. Amino acids: CASSGGGSGDTQYF.

In the case of this clone: Additional DNA sequences in this sample encode the identical CDR3. The chain employs TRBV7-2 and TRBJ1-1; D might be TRBD1 (6 bases). CDR1 SGHTA and CDR2 FQGNSA come from the germline V gene. Trimming pared 4 bases from V and 4 bases from J, leaving 10 bases between. This CDR3 comprises 13 residues. DNA for the CDR3: TGTGCCAGCAGCTATAAGGGGGGCACTGAAGCTTTCTTT. This codes for CASSYKGGTEAFF.

This clone was counted between two and nine times. The chain links TRBV5-1 to TRBJ2-7; D may be TRBD2 (6 bases). Germline lookup yields CDR1 SGHRS and CDR2 YFSETQ. Trimming pared 4 bases from V and 7 bases from J, leaving 24 bases between. The CDR3 runs 16 residues. The CDR3 region is CASSTTTGTPSGEQYF. In DNA, the CDR3 is TGCGCCAGCAGCACCACCACCGGGACTCCATCTGGGGAGCAGTACTTC.

V usage is TRBV20-1 and J usage is TRBJ2-4; D perhaps matches TRBD1 (6 bases). The CDR3 loop spans 13 amino acids. Trimming left V 6 bases short and J 7 bases short, with 16 bases between. Germline-derived CDR1 and CDR2 are DFQATT and SNEGSKA (reference sequence). The CDR3 protein is CSASTQGWNIQYF. The CDR3 region has the DNA TGCAGTGCAAGTACGCAGGGGTGGAACATTCAGTACTTC.

V usage is TRBV7-9 and J usage is TRBJ2-1, with a tentative D call TRBD2 (5 bases). With 5 bases removed from V and 1 base from J, the gap between germline ends came to 12 bases. Germline V gene lookup returns CDR1 SEHNR and CDR2 FQNEAQ (reference sequence). The CDR3 contains 15 residues. This CDR3 reads CASSPIGSSYNEQFF. The CDR3 DNA reads as TGTGCCAGCAGCCCCATTGGGAGTTCCTACAATGAGCAGTTCTTC. The variable domain in full, completed from reference TRBV7-9 and TRBJ2-1, reads DTGVSQNPRHKITKRGQNVTFRCDPISEHNRLYWYRQTLGQGPEFLTYFQNEAQLEKSRLLSDRFSAERPKGSFSTLEIQRTEQGDSAMYLCASSPIGSSYNEQFFGPGTRLTVL.

A note on this clone: The sample has other DNA sequences that encode this CDR3 too. J is TRBJ2-2 and V is TRBV27, with D unclear. Trimming stripped 3 bases from V and 4 bases from J, with 3 bases between. The CDR3 sequence is 12 residues long. Germline CDR1 reads MNHEY; CDR2 reads SMNVEV (reference sequence). As DNA, the CDR3 is TGTGCCAGCAGTTTCCCCACCGGGGAGCTGTTTTTT. Its protein is CASSFPTGELFF.

This sequence joins TRBV28 and TRBJ2-5; D might be TRBD2 (5 bases). In germline, CDR1 is MDHEN, CDR2 SYDVKM. The CDR3 has 11 residues. V was pared by 6 bases and J by 5 bases, with 7 bases between. The CDR3 sequence is CASSRGETQYF. The CDR3 bases are TGTGCCAGCAGCCGAGGGGAGACCCAGTACTTC.

The CDR3 nucleotides read TGTGCCAGCAGCCATGGGGGGGGTCTGAACACTGAAGCTTTCTTT. Protein product: CASSHGGGLNTEAFF. This rearrangement joins TRBV3-1 (or the pseudogene TRBV3-2) to TRBJ1-1, with a weak D call TRBD1 (5 bases). V lost 3 bases and J 0 bases, leaving 11 bases between the germline ends. The germline CDR1 and CDR2 sequences are LGHDT and YNNKEL (reference sequence). The CDR3 extends over 15 amino acids.